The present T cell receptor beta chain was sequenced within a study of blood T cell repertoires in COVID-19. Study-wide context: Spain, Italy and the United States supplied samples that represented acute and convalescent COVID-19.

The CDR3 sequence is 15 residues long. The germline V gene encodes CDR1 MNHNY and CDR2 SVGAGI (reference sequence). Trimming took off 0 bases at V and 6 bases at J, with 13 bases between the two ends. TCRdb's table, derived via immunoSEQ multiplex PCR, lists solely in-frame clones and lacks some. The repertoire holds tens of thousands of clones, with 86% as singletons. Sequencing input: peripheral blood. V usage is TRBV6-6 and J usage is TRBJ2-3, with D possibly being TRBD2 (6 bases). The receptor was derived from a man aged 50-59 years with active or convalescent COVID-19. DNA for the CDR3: TGTGCCAGCAGTTACTCGGACGGGAGAGGGGATACGCAGTATTTT. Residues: CASSYSDGRGDTQYF.